These 2 T cell receptor beta chains came from one sample sequenced in a study of vaccination effects on CD4 cells after COVID-19. Generated by immunoSEQ multiplex PCR, the TCRdb table keeps only in-frame clones and is missing some. This table holds tens of thousands of clones, about 73% found once. A roughly 10-day culture period preceded the isolation of CD4+ T cells. Each participant received a vaccine that was either BNT162b2 or mRNA-1273, given as two doses. These receptors have no known antigen. Sequencing was performed on CD4+ T cells from PBMCs cultured without peptide, taken after COVID-19 vaccination. The receptor set was obtained from a human donor who received a COVID-19 vaccine.

The J gene is TRBJ1-2, the V gene TRBV7-2; 7 bases map to TRBD1. CDR1 and CDR2 (germline): SGHTA, FQGNSA. The trim removed 2 bases at V and 4 bases at J, leaving 4 bases unmatched. This CDR3 has 14 residues. The CDR3 protein is CASSLIGGVYGYTF. The CDR3, as DNA: TGTGCCAGCAGCTTAATAGGGGGCGTCTATGGCTACACCTTC.

This clone occurred a few times. The chain combines TRBV12-2 with TRBJ2-3. TRBV12-2 is annotated as a pseudogene. The CDR3 runs to 13 residues. The CDR3 region is CASRLDHRDTQYF. CDR3 bases: TGTGCAAGTCGCTTGGACCATAGGGATACGCAGTATTTT.